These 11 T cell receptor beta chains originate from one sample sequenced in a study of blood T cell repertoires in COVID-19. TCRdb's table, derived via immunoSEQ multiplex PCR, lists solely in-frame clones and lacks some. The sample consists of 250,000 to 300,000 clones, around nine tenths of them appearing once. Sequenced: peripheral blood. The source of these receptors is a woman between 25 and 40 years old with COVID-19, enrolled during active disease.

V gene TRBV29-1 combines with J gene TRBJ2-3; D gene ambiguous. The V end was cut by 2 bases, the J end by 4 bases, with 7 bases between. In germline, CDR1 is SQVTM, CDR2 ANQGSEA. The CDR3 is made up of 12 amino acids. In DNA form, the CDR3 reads TGCAGCGTTGAATCGGCGGCAGATACGCAGTATTTT. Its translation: CSVESAADTQYF.

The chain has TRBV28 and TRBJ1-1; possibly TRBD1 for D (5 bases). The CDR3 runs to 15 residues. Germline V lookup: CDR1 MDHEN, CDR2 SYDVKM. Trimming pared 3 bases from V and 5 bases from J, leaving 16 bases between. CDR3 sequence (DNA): TGTGCCAGCAGTTTGATGACAGCCGAACTAACTGAAGCTTTCTTT. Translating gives CASSLMTAELTEAFF.

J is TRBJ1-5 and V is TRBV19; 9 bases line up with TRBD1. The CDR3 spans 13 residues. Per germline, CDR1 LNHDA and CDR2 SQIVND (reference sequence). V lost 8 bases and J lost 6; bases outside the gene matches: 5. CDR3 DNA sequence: TGTGCCAGTGGCCCGGACAGGGGTCAGCCCCAGCATTTT. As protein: CASGPDRGQPQHF.

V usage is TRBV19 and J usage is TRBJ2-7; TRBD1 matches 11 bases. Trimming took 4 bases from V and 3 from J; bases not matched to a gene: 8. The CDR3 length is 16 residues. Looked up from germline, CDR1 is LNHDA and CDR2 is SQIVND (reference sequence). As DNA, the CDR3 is TGTGCCAGTAGTACCCTCAGGACAGGGGGCGACTACGAGCAGTACTTC. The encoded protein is CASSTLRTGGDYEQYF.

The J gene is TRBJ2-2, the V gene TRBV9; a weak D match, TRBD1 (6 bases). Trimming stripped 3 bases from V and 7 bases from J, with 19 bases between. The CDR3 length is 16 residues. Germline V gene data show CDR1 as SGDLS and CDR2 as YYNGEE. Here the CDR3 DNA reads TGTGCCAGCAGCGCAGGGGTATCTACCTCCAACGGGGAGCTGTTTTTT. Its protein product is CASSAGVSTSNGELFF.

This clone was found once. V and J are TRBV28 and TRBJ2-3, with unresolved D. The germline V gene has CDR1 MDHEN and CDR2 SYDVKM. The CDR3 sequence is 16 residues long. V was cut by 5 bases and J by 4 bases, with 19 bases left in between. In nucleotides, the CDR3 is TGTGCCAGCAGTAACCTTGAGTCGGTTTACTCAGATACGCAGTATTTT. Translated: CASSNLESVYSDTQYF. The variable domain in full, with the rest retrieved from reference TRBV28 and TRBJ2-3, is DVKVTQSSRYLVKRTGEKVFLECVQDMDHENMFWYRQDPGLGLRLIYFSYDVKMKEKGDIPEGYSVSREKKERFSLILESASTNQTSMYLCASSNLESVYSDTQYFGPGTRLTVL.

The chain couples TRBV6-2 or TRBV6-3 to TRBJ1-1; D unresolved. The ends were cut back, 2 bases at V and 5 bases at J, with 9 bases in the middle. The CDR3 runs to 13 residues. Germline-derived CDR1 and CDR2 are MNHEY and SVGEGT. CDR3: CASSYVEGTEAFF. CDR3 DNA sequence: TGTGCCAGCAGTTACGTTGAGGGAACTGAAGCTTTCTTT.

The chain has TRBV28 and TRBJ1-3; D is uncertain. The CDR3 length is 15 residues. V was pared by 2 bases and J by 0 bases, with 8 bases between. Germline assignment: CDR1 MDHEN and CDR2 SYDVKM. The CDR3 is CASSLTSVSGNTIYF. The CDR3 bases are TGTGCCAGCAGTTTAACAAGTGTCTCTGGAAACACCATATATTTT.

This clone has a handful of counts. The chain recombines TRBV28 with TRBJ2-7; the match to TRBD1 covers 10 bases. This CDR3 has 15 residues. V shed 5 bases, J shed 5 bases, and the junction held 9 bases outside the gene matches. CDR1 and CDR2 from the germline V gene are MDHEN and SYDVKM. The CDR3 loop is CASSRMTGGFHEQYF. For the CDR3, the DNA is TGTGCCAGCAGTCGGATGACAGGGGGCTTCCACGAGCAGTACTTC.

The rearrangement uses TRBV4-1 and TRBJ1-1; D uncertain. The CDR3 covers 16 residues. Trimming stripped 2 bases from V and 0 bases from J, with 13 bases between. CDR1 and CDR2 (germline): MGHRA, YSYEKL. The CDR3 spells CASSQFEGEMNTEAFF. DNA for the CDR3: TGCGCCAGCAGCCAATTCGAGGGAGAGATGAACACTGAAGCTTTCTTT.

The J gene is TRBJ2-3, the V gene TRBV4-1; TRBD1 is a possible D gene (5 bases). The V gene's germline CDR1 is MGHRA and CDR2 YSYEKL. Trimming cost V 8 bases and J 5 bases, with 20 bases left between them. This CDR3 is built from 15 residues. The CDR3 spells CASGRAGYPLDTQYF. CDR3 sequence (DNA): TGCGCCAGCGGCAGGGCTGGTTATCCCTTAGATACGCAGTATTTT.